This entry describes one T cell receptor beta chain. The sample belongs to a study of identical twins. TCRdb re-analysed the 5' RACE reads in MiXCR, keeping a single row per CDR3 protein. The sample yields 400,000 to 550,000 distinct CDR3 sequences, roughly an eighth seen once. Deletions cut 1 base from V and 2 bases from J, with 13 bases between. CDR3 length: 15 amino acids. From germline, CDR1 is GTSNPN and CDR2 SVGIG (reference sequence). This same sample was also part of a study on yellow fever vaccine responses in identical twins.

V and J are TRBV30 and TRBJ2-3, with D possibly TRBD2 on 6 matching bases. The TCR comes from a woman under 30 in good health. Sequencing was performed on CD4+ T cells sorted from blood. CDR3 bases: TGTGCCTGGAGTGCACGCGGGGCCTTCACAGATACGCAGTATTTT. Translation: CAWSARGAFTDTQYF.